A single sample gave rise to the 27 T cell receptor beta chains below, sequenced in a study of response to subunit inactivated influenza vaccine (dated by TCRdb to 2016 to 2019). Receptors were amplified or captured by RT-PCR. TCRdb names Illumina HiSeq 2500 as the instrument used. TCRdb applied fastp at Q25 and MiXCR to the public reads, then kept only in-frame beta chains. A single entry per CDR3 protein holds the most common genes and DNA from its merged rows. The sample yields about 700,000 distinct CDR3 sequences; roughly 14% were counted once. The leading ten clones occupy 6% to 8% of the sample. The starting material was PBMCs from blood, obtained around two weeks before vaccination. All receptors derive from a man aged 45-65 years who received an inactivated influenza vaccine. Donor details come from another sample of the same person, matched by shared clones.

This clonotype has ten or more counts. The chain carries TRBV15 and TRBJ2-1; 7 bases match TRBD2. Germline trimming cut 3 bases from V and 12 bases from J; bases unmatched to any gene: 8. The CDR3 length is 13 residues. Germline V CDR1 and CDR2: LNHNV, YYDKDF (reference sequence). CDR3 region: CATSSLGGSRQFF. The DNA for the CDR3 is TGTGCCACCAGCAGCCTGGGAGGGTCGAGGCAGTTCTTC.

CDR3 sequence (DNA): TGTGCCAGCAGCATGGGACTAGCGGGAGTCGAGCAGTACTTC. It encodes CASSMGLAGVEQYF. The chain combines TRBV11-2 with TRBJ2-7, with 14 positions matching TRBD2. This CDR3 spans 14 amino acids. CDR1 is SGHAT, CDR2 FQNNGV, per germline. V gave up 5 bases and J gave up 6 bases; unmatched junction bases: 3.

This clonotype has more than one count but fewer than ten. This chain links TRBV4-1 with TRBJ2-3; TRBD1 agrees at 12 bases. This CDR3 is built from 15 residues. Germline V gene lookup returns CDR1 MGHRA and CDR2 YSYEKL. Trimming cost V 3 bases and J 7 bases; bases outside gene matches: 5. This CDR3 reads CASSHPGQGANTQYF. The CDR3 nucleotides are TGCGCCAGCAGCCATCCGGGACAGGGGGCTAATACGCAGTATTTT.

The chain links TRBV5-8 to TRBJ2-1; 9 nucleotides match TRBD1. J lost 6 bases, V lost 5 bases, and 9 bases had no gene match. The CDR3 runs to 15 residues. Per germline, CDR1 SGHTS and CDR2 YDEGEE. The DNA for the CDR3 is TGTGCCAGCAGTCCCGGGACAGGGCAAACCAATGAGCAGTTCTTC. Encoded protein: CASSPGTGQTNEQFF.

The V gene is TRBV7-2, the J gene TRBJ2-3; D might be TRBD2 (6 bases). CDR1 SGHTA and CDR2 FQGNSA come from the germline V gene. The CDR3 totals 14 residues. With 1 base removed from V and 6 bases from J, the gap between germline ends came to 11 bases. The CDR3 coding sequence is TGTGCCAGCAGCTTAGTCGGGAGCGGGGATACGCAGTATTTT. Translating gives CASSLVGSGDTQYF. Using reference TRBV7-2 and TRBJ2-3 for the parts outside the CDR3, the full variable domain is GAGVSQSPSNKVTEKGKDVELRCDPISGHTALYWYRQSLGQGLEFLIYFQGNSAPDKSGLPSDRFSAERTGGSVSTLTIQRTQQEDSAVYLCASSLVGSGDTQYFGPGTRLTVL.

This clonotype was seen a handful of times. CDR3 amino acids: CASNGRASGYQETQYF. In nucleotides, the CDR3 is TGTGCCAGCAACGGCCGGGCTAGCGGGTACCAAGAGACCCAGTACTTC. The rearrangement uses TRBV2 and TRBJ2-5; 8 bases match TRBD2. This CDR3 is built from 16 residues. V dropped 7 bases and J dropped 0; count of bases not matched to a gene: 10. Germline CDR1 reads SNHLY; CDR2 reads FYNNEI.

This clonotype was counted many times. Germline and junction disagree at one end, which may indicate a read error. The V and J genes are TRBV18 and TRBJ1-5; maybe TRBD1 (6 bases). This CDR3 comprises 13 residues. Germline V lookup: CDR1 KGHSH, CDR2 LQKENI. This CDR3 is CASSQGSNQPQHF. Here the CDR3 DNA reads TGTGCCAGTTCACAGGGAAGCAATCAGCCCCAGCATTTT.

This clonotype was seen only a few times. The rearrangement links TRBV6-5 to TRBJ2-5; TRBD2 matches at 13 bases. Germline CDR1 MNHEY, CDR2 SVGAGI. The CDR3 is 16 residues long. J gave up 2 bases and V 0 bases, and 0 bases lay outside the gene matches. The CDR3 loop reads CASSYSTSGRQETQYF. DNA for the CDR3: TGTGCCAGCAGTTACTCGACTAGCGGGAGGCAAGAGACCCAGTACTTC.

The chain carries TRBV20-1 and TRBJ2-7; 10 bases fit TRBD1. This CDR3 comprises 14 residues. V lost 3 bases and J lost 6; bases outside the gene matches: 8. CDR1 and CDR2 (germline): DFQATT, SNEGSKA (reference sequence). The CDR3 bases are TGCAGTGCTAGGCGAGGGACAGGGGCTTTCGAGCAGTACTTC. Its protein product is CSARRGTGAFEQYF.

This clonotype was recorded at least ten times. The gene calls are TRBV12-3 or TRBV12-4 and TRBJ1-1, with D maybe TRBD1 (6 bases). V was clipped by 6 bases and J by 6 bases, with 14 bases between them. The CDR3 has 13 residues. The CDR3 coding sequence is TGTGCCAGCAGCACAGGGAGTAAGGCTGAAGCTTTCTTT. Translated, it gives CASSTGSKAEAFF.

The chain recombines TRBV19 with TRBJ2-1; possibly TRBD1 for D (6 bases). The germline CDR1 and CDR2 sequences are LNHDA and SQIVND (reference sequence). Trimming shortened V by 8 bases and J by 7 bases, and 15 bases separated the two germline ends. The CDR3 is 13 amino acids. Here the CDR3 reads CASSIIQGNEQFF. The CDR3 DNA reads as TGTGCCAGTTCTATTATACAGGGAAATGAGCAGTTCTTC.

This clonotype was recorded at least ten times. V gene TRBV7-3 combines with J gene TRBJ2-3, with a tentative D call TRBD2 (6 bases). The CDR3 consists of 13 residues. Trimming cost V 4 bases and J 6 bases, with 11 bases left between them. Germline V CDR1 and CDR2: SGHTA, FQGTGA. The CDR3 nucleotides read TGTGCCAGCAGCTGGGAGGCGTATGATACGCAGTATTTT. Translated: CASSWEAYDTQYF.

This clonotype was counted at least ten times. The J gene is TRBJ2-7, the V gene TRBV12-3 or TRBV12-4, with 7 positions matching TRBD1. The ends lost 6 bases at V and 1 base at J; junction bases unmatched: 3. The CDR3 is made up of 13 amino acids. CDR3 residues: CASRVTGSYEQYF. Here the CDR3 DNA reads TGTGCCAGCAGAGTGACAGGGTCCTACGAGCAGTACTTC.

In its sample, this clonotype was seen a few times. The chain recombines TRBV6-2 or TRBV6-3 with TRBJ2-2, with 10 positions matching TRBD1. The CDR3 covers 16 residues. Trimming at V came to 5 bases and at J to 7 bases, leaving 10 bases not matched to a gene. CDR1 is MNHEY and CDR2 is SVGEGT in the germline V gene. CDR3 in amino acids: CASSPSGQGTGGELFF. CDR3 sequence (DNA): TGTGCCAGCAGTCCCTCGGGACAGGGGACAGGCGGGGAGCTGTTTTTT.

The gene calls are TRBV9 and TRBJ2-1; the D call may be TRBD1 or TRBD2 (5 bases each). V lost 0 bases and J 0 bases, leaving 10 bases between the germline ends. The CDR3 loop spans 16 amino acids. Looked up from germline, CDR1 is SGDLS and CDR2 is YYNGEE. The CDR3 spells CASSVGRGPSYNEQFF. CDR3 nucleotides: TGTGCCAGCAGCGTAGGTCGGGGCCCCTCCTACAATGAGCAGTTCTTC. Full variable domain (missing parts from reference TRBV9 and TRBJ2-1): DSGVTQTPKHLITATGQRVTLRCSPRSGDLSVYWYQQSLDQGLQFLIQYYNGEERAKGNILERFSAQQFPDLHSELNLSSLELGDSALYFCASSVGRGPSYNEQFFGPGTRLTVL.

This clonotype was picked up a small number of times. This chain links TRBV6-5 with TRBJ1-2; TRBD1 might be the D (5 bases). V was shortened by 6 bases and J by 8 bases, with 19 bases between the two germline ends. In germline, CDR1 is MNHEY, CDR2 SVGAGI. The CDR3 has 14 amino acids. DNA for the CDR3: TGTGCCAGCAGCTACGGGACCGTCCAAAGCGGCTACACCTTC. Residues: CASSYGTVQSGYTF.

This clonotype was seen ten or more times. The chain carries TRBV4-1 and TRBJ2-5; unclear D gene. Trimming pared 1 base from V and 2 bases from J, leaving 8 bases between. The germline V gene encodes CDR1 MGHRA and CDR2 YSYEKL. The CDR3 runs 14 residues. The CDR3 sequence: CASSQVDNQETQYF. The CDR3 nucleotides are TGCGCCAGCAGCCAAGTTGACAATCAAGAGACCCAGTACTTC.

The J gene is TRBJ2-6, the V gene TRBV3-1; D call uncertain. The germline CDR1 and CDR2 sequences are LGHDT and YNNKEL (reference sequence). V was pared by 4 bases and J by 4 bases, with 11 bases between. This CDR3 is 15 amino acids long. The CDR3 here is CASSPPGHGANVLTF. The CDR3 nucleotides read TGTGCCAGCAGCCCACCCGGGCACGGGGCCAACGTCCTGACTTTC.

The J gene is TRBJ2-1, the V gene TRBV29-1; 7 bases are shared with TRBD2. V lost 1 base, J lost 10 bases, and 16 bases stayed unmatched. The germline V gene encodes CDR1 SQVTM and CDR2 ANQGSEA. The CDR3 sequence is 16 residues long. The CDR3 DNA follows: TGCAGCGTTGAAGGGCTGTCGCGGGGGTCTTTCGTGGAGCAGTTCTTC. Amino acids: CSVEGLSRGSFVEQFF.

This sequence joins TRBV18 and TRBJ2-7; 7 bases agree with TRBD1. V dropped 6 bases and J dropped 5; count of bases not matched to a gene: 4. Germline loops: CDR1 KGHSH, CDR2 LQKENI. The CDR3 is made up of 12 amino acids. The CDR3 protein is CASSPGQNEQYF. The CDR3 region has the DNA TGTGCCAGCTCGCCGGGACAGAACGAGCAGTACTTC.

This rearrangement joins TRBV29-1 to TRBJ2-1; TRBD2 aligns across 13 bases. CDR1 SQVTM and CDR2 ANQGSEA come from the germline V gene. The CDR3 covers 15 residues. Trimming removed 1 base from V and 9 bases from J; junction bases left unmatched: 6. DNA of the CDR3: TGCAGCGTTGAAGGCGGACTAGCGGGAGCTTTTGAGCAGTTCTTC. It encodes CSVEGGLAGAFEQFF.

The chain joins TRBV7-2 to TRBJ2-7, with TRBD1 matching over 12 bases. This CDR3 is built from 15 residues. V shed 4 bases, J shed 4 bases, and the junction held 5 bases outside the gene matches. From germline, CDR1 is SGHTA and CDR2 FQGNSA. For the CDR3, the DNA is TGTGCCAGCAGCTCGTGGGGACAGGGGGCTTACGAGCAGTACTTC. It encodes CASSSWGQGAYEQYF. The whole variable domain, remainder taken from reference TRBV7-2 and TRBJ2-7, is GAGVSQSPSNKVTEKGKDVELRCDPISGHTALYWYRQSLGQGLEFLIYFQGNSAPDKSGLPSDRFSAERTGGSVSTLTIQRTQQEDSAVYLCASSSWGQGAYEQYFGPGTRLTVT.

This clonotype was seen more than once but under ten times. The chain uses TRBV6-1 and TRBJ2-7; D possibly corresponds to TRBD2 (6 bases). Germline values: CDR1 MNHNS, CDR2 SASEGT. Trimming shortened V by 8 bases and J by 2 bases, and 13 bases separated the two germline ends. The CDR3 runs to 13 residues. CDR3 nucleotide sequence: TGTGCCAGCCCGGGGACTTCCCCCTACGAGCAGTACTTC. Its translation: CASPGTSPYEQYF.

The genes are TRBV5-1 and TRBJ1-6; possibly TRBD1 for D (6 bases). The germline V gene has CDR1 SGHRS and CDR2 YFSETQ. This CDR3 comprises 15 residues. Trimming took 2 bases from V and 3 from J, leaving 9 bases between them. CDR3 region: CASSFRGVYNSPLHF. CDR3 DNA: TGCGCCAGCAGCTTCAGGGGTGTCTATAATTCACCCCTCCACTTT.

The chain combines TRBV5-1 with TRBJ2-1, with a weak D call TRBD2 (6 bases). Germline assignment: CDR1 SGHRS and CDR2 YFSETQ. The CDR3 loop spans 16 amino acids. Trimming shortened V by 0 bases and J by 6 bases, and 16 bases separated the two germline ends. The CDR3 spells CASSLEALASFNEQFF. As DNA, the CDR3 is TGCGCCAGCAGCTTGGAAGCTCTAGCGTCTTTCAATGAGCAGTTCTTC.

This clonotype has a handful of counts. The gene calls are TRBV6-2 or TRBV6-3 and TRBJ1-5; 9 bases map to TRBD1. The germline gives CDR1 MNHEY, CDR2 SVGEGT. The V segment lost 5 bases and the J segment 3 bases; nucleotides outside the gene matches: 5. This CDR3 has 15 amino acids. CDR3 coding DNA: TGTGCCAGCAGTCAAGACAGGGGGTACAATCAGCCCCAGCATTTT. Protein product: CASSQDRGYNQPQHF.

The sample holds a few counts of this clonotype. V is TRBV29-1 and J is TRBJ1-1; unclear D gene. V was shortened by 4 bases and J by 1 base, with 13 bases between the two germline ends. This CDR3 comprises 14 residues. Germline V gene lookup returns CDR1 SQVTM and CDR2 ANQGSEA. The CDR3 here is CSVVPRVTNTEAFF. The CDR3 DNA reads as TGCAGCGTTGTCCCGAGGGTGACGAACACTGAAGCTTTCTTT.